The 2 T cell receptor beta chains presented below share a single source sample, sequenced in a study of immune cell composition in non-small cell lung cancer. The table came from immunoSEQ multiplex PCR; TCRdb's copy has only in-frame clones and leaves some out. The sample carries more than 1,000 clones, approximately 79% recorded once. Sample: lung tumor tissue. These receptors were obtained from a human donor with non-small cell lung cancer.

The rearrangement uses TRBV6-5 and TRBJ1-4, with a possible D match to TRBD1 (6 bases). From germline, CDR1 is MNHEY and CDR2 SVGAGI. V lost 5 bases and J lost 8, with 15 bases in between. CDR3 length equals 14 residues. This CDR3 reads CASSTMGAGEKLFF. The CDR3 DNA reads TGTGCCAGCAGTACGATGGGGGCAGGGGAAAAACTGTTTTTT.

The gene calls are TRBV9 and TRBJ2-7; a possible D gene is TRBD1 (6 bases). The germline V gene encodes CDR1 SGDLS and CDR2 YYNGEE. The CDR3 runs 14 residues. Trimming removed 0 bases from V and 3 bases from J, with 10 bases in between. The CDR3 region has the DNA TGTGCCAGCAGCGTAGGAGGGGGTCGCTACGAGCAGTACTTC. Translated, it gives CASSVGGGRYEQYF.